One and the same sample provided the 8 T cell receptor beta chains below, sequenced in a study of blood T cells in healthy people across ages. Using a J-beta primer mix together with a sample-barcoded 5' primer, a second PCR was run for 7 to 11 cycles. MiXCR, run by TCRdb on the 5' RACE reads, gives a single entry per CDR3 protein. This sample has 1.2 million to 1.5 million distinct CDR3 sequences, with approximately 42% found just once. The sequenced sample was blood. The origin of the receptors is a woman under 30 in good health.

The chain is built from TRBV7-2 and TRBJ2-7; 11 bases align to TRBD2. The CDR3 has 15 residues. The ends lost 5 bases at V and 2 bases at J; junction bases unmatched: 5. The germline CDR1 and CDR2 sequences are SGHTA and FQGNSA. This chain's CDR3 is CASSDGTSGPYEQYF. CDR3 DNA sequence: TGTGCCAGCAGCGACGGGACTAGCGGACCCTACGAGCAGTACTTC.

The sample holds many counts of this clonotype. The junction departs from germline at one end; a sequencing error may be responsible. The chain employs TRBV5-1 and TRBJ2-7, with D hard to call. CDR1 SGHRS and CDR2 YFSETQ come from the germline V gene. The CDR3 is made up of 13 amino acids. Here the CDR3 DNA reads TGCGCCAGCAGCTTGTCTACAGAGTACGGGCAGTACTTC. Amino acid sequence: CASSLSTEYGQYF.

The chain combines TRBV7-2 with TRBJ1-2; D is ambiguous. The CDR3 is 11 residues long. CDR1 SGHTA and CDR2 FQGNSA come from the germline V gene. V lost 3 bases to trimming and J lost 7 bases, with 6 bases between them. In nucleotides, the CDR3 is TGTGCCAGCAGCTTCAATACTGGCTACACCTTC. Its translation: CASSFNTGYTF. The full variable domain, completed using reference TRBV7-2 and TRBJ1-2, is GAGVSQSPSNKVTEKGKDVELRCDPISGHTALYWYRQSLGQGLEFLIYFQGNSAPDKSGLPSDRFSAERTGGSVSTLTIQRTQQEDSAVYLCASSFNTGYTFGSGTRLTVV.

The chain couples TRBV3-1 to TRBJ2-7, with 7 bases fitting TRBD1. The CDR3 has 14 amino acids. Germline CDR1 LGHDT, CDR2 YNNKEL (reference sequence). Trimming removed 6 bases from V and 1 base from J; junction bases left unmatched: 6. The CDR3 DNA reads as TGTGCCAGCAGTAAAGGGACAGCTTCCTACGAGCAGTACTTC. As protein: CASSKGTASYEQYF.

The CDR3 nucleotides are TGTGCCAGCAGTGCCCCCCGCATGGCCCGCGGGACCCAGTACTTC. Translating it yields CASSAPRMARGTQYF. The chain combines TRBV25-1 with TRBJ2-7; D unclear. The last part of the DNA fits TRBJ2-5 better; the J call may be wrong. The CDR3 loop spans 15 amino acids. Germline CDR1 is MGHDK and CDR2 is SYGVNS.

This clonotype was counted only a few times. This sequence joins TRBV20-1 and TRBJ2-3, with D possibly called TRBD1 or TRBD2 (5 bases each). Germline lookup yields CDR1 DFQATT and CDR2 SNEGSKA (reference sequence). V lost 8 bases, J lost 6 bases, and 21 bases lay in between. The CDR3 is 14 residues long. The CDR3 sequence: CSPNRGPWSDTQYF. The DNA for the CDR3 is TGCAGTCCGAACCGGGGACCTTGGTCGGATACGCAGTATTTT.

This chain links TRBV3-1 with TRBJ1-6; D uncertain. Looked up from germline, CDR1 is LGHDT and CDR2 is YNNKEL (reference sequence). The germline V and J ends were trimmed by 1 base and 7 bases, with 11 bases remaining between them. The length of the CDR3 is 15 residues. The CDR3 region is CASSQVRARNSPLHF. DNA for the CDR3: TGTGCCAGCAGCCAAGTGAGGGCGCGGAATTCACCCCTCCACTTT.

In its sample, this clonotype was seen a few times. The V and J genes are TRBV20-1 and TRBJ2-1; 8 bases fit TRBD2. The CDR3 has 17 residues. Germline trimming cut 0 bases from V and 1 base from J; bases unmatched to any gene: 8. Germline CDR1 DFQATT, CDR2 SNEGSKA (reference sequence). The CDR3 loop reads CSARDGASGPSYNEQFF. The DNA of the CDR3 is TGCAGTGCTAGAGATGGGGCTAGCGGGCCATCCTACAATGAGCAGTTCTTC.